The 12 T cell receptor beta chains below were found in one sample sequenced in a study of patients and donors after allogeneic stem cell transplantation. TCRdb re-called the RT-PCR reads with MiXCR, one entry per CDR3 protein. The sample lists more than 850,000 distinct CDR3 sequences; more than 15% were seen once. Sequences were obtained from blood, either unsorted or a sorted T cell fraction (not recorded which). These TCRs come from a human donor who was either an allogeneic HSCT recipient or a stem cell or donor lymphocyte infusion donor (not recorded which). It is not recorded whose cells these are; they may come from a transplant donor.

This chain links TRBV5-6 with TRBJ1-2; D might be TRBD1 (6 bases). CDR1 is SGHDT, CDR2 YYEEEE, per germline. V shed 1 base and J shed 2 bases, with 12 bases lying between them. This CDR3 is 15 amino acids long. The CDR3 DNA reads TGTGCCAGCAGCTTGACAGGGCGGGGGAACTATGGCTACACCTTC. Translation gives CASSLTGRGNYGYTF. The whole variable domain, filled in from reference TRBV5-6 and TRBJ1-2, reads DAGVTQSPTHLIKTRGQQVTLRCSPKSGHDTVSWYQQALGQGPQFIFQYYEEEERQRGNFPDRFSGHQFPNYSSELNVNALLLGDSALYLCASSLTGRGNYGYTFGSGTRLTVV.

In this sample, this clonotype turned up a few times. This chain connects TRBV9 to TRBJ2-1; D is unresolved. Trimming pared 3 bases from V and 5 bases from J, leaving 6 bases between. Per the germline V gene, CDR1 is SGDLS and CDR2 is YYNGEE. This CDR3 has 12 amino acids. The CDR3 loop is CASSANHNEQFF. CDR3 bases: TGTGCCAGCAGCGCAAACCACAATGAGCAGTTCTTC. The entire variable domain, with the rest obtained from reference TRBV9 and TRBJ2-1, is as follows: DSGVTQTPKHLITATGQRVTLRCSPRSGDLSVYWYQQSLDQGLQFLIQYYNGEERAKGNILERFSAQQFPDLHSELNLSSLELGDSALYFCASSANHNEQFFGPGTRLTVL.

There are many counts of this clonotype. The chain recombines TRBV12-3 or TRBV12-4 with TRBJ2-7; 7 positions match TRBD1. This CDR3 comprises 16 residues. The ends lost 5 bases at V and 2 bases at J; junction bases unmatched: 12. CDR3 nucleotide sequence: TGTGCCAGCAGTCTCGGGACAGCCGCACTTACCTACGAGCAGTACTTC. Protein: CASSLGTAALTYEQYF.

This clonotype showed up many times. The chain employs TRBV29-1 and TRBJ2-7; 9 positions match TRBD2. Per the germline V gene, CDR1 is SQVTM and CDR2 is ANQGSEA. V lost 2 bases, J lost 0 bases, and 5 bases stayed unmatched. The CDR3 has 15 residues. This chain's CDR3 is CSVEWRGGLSYEQYF. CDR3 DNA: TGCAGCGTTGAATGGCGGGGGGGCCTCTCCTACGAGCAGTACTTC.

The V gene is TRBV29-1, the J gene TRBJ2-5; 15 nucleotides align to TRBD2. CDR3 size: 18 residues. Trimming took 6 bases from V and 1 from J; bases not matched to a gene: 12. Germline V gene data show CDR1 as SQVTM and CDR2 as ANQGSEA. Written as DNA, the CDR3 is TGCAGCGTCGCTCAAACCGGGACTAGCGGGGGGTCCCAAGAGACCCAGTACTTC. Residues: CSVAQTGTSGGSQETQYF.

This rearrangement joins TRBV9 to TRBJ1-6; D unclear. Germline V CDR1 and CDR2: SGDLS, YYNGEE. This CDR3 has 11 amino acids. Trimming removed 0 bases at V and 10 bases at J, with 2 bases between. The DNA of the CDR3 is TGTGCCAGCAGCGTAGAGTCACCCCTCCACTTT. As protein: CASSVESPLHF.

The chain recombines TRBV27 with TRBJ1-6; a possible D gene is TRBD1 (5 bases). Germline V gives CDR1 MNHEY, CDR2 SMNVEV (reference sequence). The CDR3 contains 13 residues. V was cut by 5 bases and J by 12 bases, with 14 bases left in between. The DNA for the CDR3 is TGTGCCAGCAGTCCGGGACCGAGCCTACCCCTCCACTTT. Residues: CASSPGPSLPLHF.

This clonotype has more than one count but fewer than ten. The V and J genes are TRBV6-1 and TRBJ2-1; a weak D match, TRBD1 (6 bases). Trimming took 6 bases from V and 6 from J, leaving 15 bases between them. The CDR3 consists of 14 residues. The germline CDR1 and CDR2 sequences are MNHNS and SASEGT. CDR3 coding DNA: TGTGCCAGCAGGACCGGGACAATCTCCAATGAGCAGTTCTTC. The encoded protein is CASRTGTISNEQFF.

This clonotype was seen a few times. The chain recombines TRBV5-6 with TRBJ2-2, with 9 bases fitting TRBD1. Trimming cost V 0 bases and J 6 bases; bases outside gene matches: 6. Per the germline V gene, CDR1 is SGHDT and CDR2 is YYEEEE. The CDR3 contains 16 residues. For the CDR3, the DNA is TGTGCCAGCAGCTTGGACAGGGGGCGATCCGCCGGGGAGCTGTTTTTT. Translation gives CASSLDRGRSAGELFF.

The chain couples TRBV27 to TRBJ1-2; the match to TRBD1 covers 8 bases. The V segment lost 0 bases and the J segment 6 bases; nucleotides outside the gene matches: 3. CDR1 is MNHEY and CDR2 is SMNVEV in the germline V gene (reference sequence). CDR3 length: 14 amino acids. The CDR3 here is CASSLSPGGDGYTF. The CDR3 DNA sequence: TGTGCCAGCAGTTTATCTCCAGGGGGCGATGGCTACACCTTC.

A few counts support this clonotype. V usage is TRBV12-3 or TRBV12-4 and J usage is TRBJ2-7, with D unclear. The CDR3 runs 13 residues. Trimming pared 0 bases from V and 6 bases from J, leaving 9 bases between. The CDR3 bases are TGTGCCAGCAGTTTAGCGGCTTCCCCCGAGCAGTACTTC. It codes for CASSLAASPEQYF.

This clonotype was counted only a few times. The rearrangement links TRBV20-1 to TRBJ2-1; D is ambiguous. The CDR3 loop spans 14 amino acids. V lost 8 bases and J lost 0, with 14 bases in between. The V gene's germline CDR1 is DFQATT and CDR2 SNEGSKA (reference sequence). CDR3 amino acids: CSFLGGSSYNEQFF. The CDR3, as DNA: TGCAGTTTCCTGGGCGGCTCCTCCTACAATGAGCAGTTCTTC.